This TCR beta chain originates from a study of patients and donors after allogeneic stem cell transplantation. TCRdb recomputed calls from the RT-PCR reads with MiXCR, one row per CDR3 protein. The sample lists over 150,000 distinct CDR3 sequences, roughly 30% occurring once. This CDR3 comprises 15 residues. With 5 bases clipped from V and 8 bases from J, the junction kept 7 bases outside the gene matches. This receptor was taken from a human donor who was either an allogeneic HSCT recipient or a stem cell or donor lymphocyte infusion donor (not recorded which). It is not recorded whose cells these are; they may come from a transplant donor. The material sequenced was blood, either unsorted or a sorted T cell fraction (not recorded which). This chain connects TRBV12-3 or TRBV12-4 to TRBJ1-6; 9 bases map to TRBD1. Here the CDR3 reads CASSPWDREDSPLHF. In DNA, the CDR3 is TGTGCCAGCAGTCCATGGGACAGGGAGGATTCACCCCTCCACTTT.